Listed below are T cell receptor beta chains from one sample, sequenced in a study of beta chain features in type 1 diabetes. This table comes from immunoSEQ multiplex PCR, and its TCRdb copy is limited to in-frame clones, with some not included. The data contain hundreds of thousands of clones, about 15% of them seen just once; the ten biggest clones take up less than 0.02%. The sample consisted of naive CD4+ T cells from blood. These TCRs come from a man between 18 and 29 years old with type 1 diabetes. Each CDR3 is given with its conserved first and last residue. The D gene is left open where the match is weak. Rows give clone size only sometimes, using once, few, many, or a class for an expanded clone.

d_call	v_call	j_call	clone_size	cdr3_aa	cdr3_nt
NA	TRBV5-6	TRBJ1-5	NA	CASSLGGGVGQPQHF	TGTGCCAGCAGCTTGGGGGGGGGAGTAGGTCAGCCCCAGCATTTT
NA	TRBV30	TRBJ2-6	NA	CAWSDRAGANVLTF	TGTGCCTGGAGTGATCGGGCTGGGGCCAACGTCCTGACTTTC
TRBD1	TRBV7-9	TRBJ2-3	NA	CASSPRGLATDTQYF	TGTGCCAGCAGCCCCAGGGGGCTTGCGACAGATACGCAGTATTTT
NA	TRBV30	TRBJ1-5	few	CAWSSPRPTRGQPQHF	TGTGCCTGGAGTTCCCCGAGACCCACCCGAGGGCAGCCCCAGCATTTT
TRBD2	TRBV7-6	TRBJ2-3	few	CASSLRGADTQYF	TGTGCCAGCAGCTTGCGGGGGGCGGATACGCAGTATTTT
TRBD2	TRBV18	TRBJ2-5	NA	CASSPPSTSGGETQYF	TGTGCCAGCTCACCACCTTCGACTAGCGGGGGTGAGACCCAGTACTTC
NA	TRBV4-3	TRBJ2-7	NA	CASSQGTAGLSSYEQYF	TGCGCCAGCAGCCAAGGCACGGCAGGGTTAAGCTCCTACGAGCAGTACTTC
TRBD2	TRBV30	TRBJ2-3	few	CAWNQRGGRDTQYF	TGTGCCTGGAATCAGCGGGGGGGCCGGGATACGCAGTATTTT
NA	TRBV2	TRBJ1-2	NA	CASRLAGGHYGYTF	TGTGCCAGCCGACTGGCGGGGGGACACTATGGCTACACCTTC
TRBD2	TRBV19	TRBJ2-1	NA	CARTPRAGIYNEQFF	TGTGCCAGAACTCCTCGAGCGGGGATCTACAATGAGCAGTTCTTC
TRBD2	TRBV30	TRBJ2-7	NA	CAWGKGLAYYEQYF	TGTGCCTGGGGCAAGGGACTAGCTTACTACGAGCAGTACTTC
TRBD2	TRBV5-1	TRBJ2-7	few	CASSSSGAYEQYF	TGCGCCAGCAGCTCTAGCGGAGCCTACGAGCAGTACTTC
TRBD2	TRBV2	TRBJ2-5	few	CASSPPGGQETQYF	TGTGCCAGCAGTCCCCCGGGAGGACAAGAGACCCAGTACTTC
NA	TRBV21-1	TRBJ2-5	NA	CASSNMSLAAVETQYF	TGTGCCAGCAGCAATATGTCCCTAGCGGCTGTAGAGACCCAGTACTTC
TRBD1	TRBV29-1	TRBJ2-1	NA	CSVEIQGYNEQFF	TGCAGCGTTGAAATACAGGGGTACAATGAGCAGTTCTTC
NA	TRBV7-2	TRBJ2-7	few	CASSFLFGVGGSHEQYF	TGTGCCAGCAGCTTTTTATTCGGGGTCGGTGGGAGCCACGAGCAGTACTTC
NA	TRBV29-1	TRBJ2-5	few	CSVVRGTQETQYF	TGCAGCGTTGTTAGGGGAACCCAAGAGACCCAGTACTTC
TRBD2	TRBV5-1	TRBJ2-5	few	CASSLATSGAQETQYF	TGCGCCAGCAGCTTGGCGACTAGCGGGGCTCAAGAGACCCAGTACTTC
NA	TRBV19	TRBJ2-3	NA	CASSIDSLLRDTQYF	TGTGCCAGTAGTATAGATTCCTTACTACGGGATACGCAGTATTTT
NA	TRBV9	TRBJ1-4	NA	CASSVGANEKLFF	TGTGCCAGCAGCGTAGGAGCTAATGAAAAACTGTTTTTT
NA	TRBV2	TRBJ1-1	few	CASRTSGAVAEAFF	TGTGCCAGCAGAACATCAGGGGCAGTGGCTGAAGCTTTCTTT
NA	TRBV29-1	TRBJ1-1	NA	CSVGRTGMNTEAFF	TGCAGCGTTGGCCGGACGGGAATGAACACTGAAGCTTTCTTT
TRBD2	TRBV23-1	TRBJ2-3	NA	CASSQDLSGRATDTQYF	TGCGCCAGCAGTCAAGATCTTAGCGGGAGGGCCACAGATACGCAGTATTTT
NA	TRBV18	TRBJ2-3	few	CASSLPGLLTDTQYF	TGTGCCAGCTCACTTCCGGGACTCCTCACAGATACGCAGTATTTT
TRBD1	TRBV28	TRBJ2-7	NA	CASSQPGQGTMRYF	TGTGCCAGCAGTCAACCGGGACAGGGGACAATGCGGTACTTC
NA	TRBV28	TRBJ1-4	NA	CASSFRGVEKLFF	TGTGCCAGCAGTTTTCGGGGAGTGGAGAAACTGTTTTTT
TRBD2	TRBV29-1	TRBJ2-3	NA	CSVKRRTSGEGSTDTQYF	TGCAGCGTCAAGAGGAGGACTAGCGGCGAAGGTAGCACAGATACGCAGTATTTT
NA	TRBV30	TRBJ1-2	few	CAWSVRREYGYTF	TGTGCCTGGAGTGTACGCCGGGAGTATGGCTACACCTTC
NA	TRBV30	TRBJ1-1	NA	CAWGTGTADEAFF	TGTGCCTGGGGGACCGGGACTGCGGATGAAGCTTTCTTT
NA	TRBV19	TRBJ2-2	few	CASLTGTLSSGELFF	TGTGCCAGTTTGACAGGGACTCTTTCTTCCGGGGAGCTGTTTTTT
NA	TRBV25-1	TRBJ1-6	few	CASSEYAGRLHSPLHF	TGTGCCAGCAGTGAATACGCGGGGCGCCTGCATTCACCCCTCCACTTT
TRBD2	TRBV7-2	TRBJ2-1	NA	CASSRQKRGFDEQFF	TGTGCCAGCAGCCGCCAGAAGCGGGGGTTCGATGAGCAGTTCTTC
NA	TRBV9	TRBJ1-1	NA	CASSAGLNTEAFF	TGTGCCAGCAGTGCGGGGTTGAACACTGAAGCTTTCTTT
NA	TRBV7-9	TRBJ2-7	few	CASSSPPGHWGSYEQYF	TGTGCCAGCAGCTCCCCCCCGGGACACTGGGGATCCTACGAGCAGTACTTC
NA	TRBV10-2	TRBJ1-1	NA	CASSESISRAVF	TGCGCCAGCAGTGAGTCGATCTCCAGGGCCGTCTTT
TRBD1	TRBV5-1	TRBJ2-7	NA	CASRGTGSSYEQYF	TGCGCCAGCAGAGGGACAGGGAGCTCCTACGAGCAGTACTTC
TRBD2	TRBV5-4	TRBJ2-4	NA	CASSLAGGAKNIQYF	TGTGCCAGCAGCTTGGCCGGGGGGGCCAAAAACATTCAGTACTTC
NA	TRBV11-2	TRBJ2-5	NA	CASSLPQGLGGQYF	TGTGCCAGCAGCTTACCTCAAGGCTTAGGGGGCCAGTACTTC
NA	TRBV4-3	TRBJ2-1	NA	CASSQEPTGSYNEQFF	TGCGCCAGCAGCCAAGAACCCACAGGCTCATACAATGAGCAGTTCTTC
TRBD2	TRBV7-9	TRBJ2-1	few	CASSIRLAVVSYNEQFF	TGTGCCAGCAGCATAAGACTAGCGGTCGTCTCCTACAATGAGCAGTTCTTC
NA	TRBV28	TRBJ1-5	NA	CASMPLGTPNQPQHF	TGTGCCAGCATGCCGCTTGGGACTCCGAATCAGCCCCAGCATTTT
TRBD2	TRBV10-3	TRBJ2-7	few	CAISVGGLAANTGSYEQYF	TGTGCCATCAGTGTTGGGGGACTAGCGGCCAATACCGGATCCTACGAGCAGTACTTC
NA	TRBV4-2	TRBJ1-5	NA	CASSQGLGVRDGNQPQHF	TGTGCCAGCAGCCAAGGGCTCGGGGTCAGAGATGGCAATCAGCCCCAGCATTTT
TRBD2	TRBV30	TRBJ2-1	few	CACQSSGAYNEQFF	TGTGCCTGTCAAAGTAGCGGGGCGTACAATGAGCAGTTCTTC
TRBD1	TRBV30	TRBJ1-1	few	CASNRQGNTEAFF	TGTGCCTCAAACAGACAGGGGAACACTGAAGCTTTCTTT
NA	TRBV9	TRBJ2-1	once	CASSPRGGPGEQFF	TGTGCCAGCAGCCCCCGTGGAGGTCCGGGGGAGCAGTTCTTC
NA	TRBV5-6	TRBJ2-3	NA	CASGAVARTDTQYF	TGTGCCAGCGGGGCGGTCGCACGCACAGATACGCAGTATTTT
NA	TRBV19	TRBJ2-5	few	CASSRTVQETQYF	TGTGCCAGTAGTAGGACAGTACAAGAGACCCAGTACTTC
TRBD1	TRBV2	TRBJ1-2	NA	CASIPQPPAGGYGYTF	TGTGCCAGCATTCCTCAACCCCCAGCAGGGGGCTATGGCTACACCTTC
NA	TRBV18	TRBJ2-7	few	CASSITGRYEQYF	TGTGCCAGCTCTATAACAGGACGATACGAGCAGTACTTC
TRBD1	TRBV19	TRBJ1-5	few	CASSAGQGNQPQHF	TGTGCCAGTAGTGCCGGACAGGGGAATCAGCCCCAGCATTTT
NA	TRBV6-6	TRBJ2-1	few	CASSYWSGSYNEQFF	TGTGCCAGCAGTTACTGGTCGGGCTCCTACAATGAGCAGTTCTTC
NA	TRBV28	TRBJ2-1	few	CASSLTRGGLALF	TGTGCCAGCAGTTTAACGAGAGGCGGGCTAGCGCTCTTC
TRBD1	TRBV29-1	TRBJ2-7	few	CSVSGTVTYEQYF	TGCAGCGTTTCCGGGACAGTGACCTACGAGCAGTACTTC
TRBD2	TRBV11-2	TRBJ2-5	NA	CASSPGLVQETQYF	TGTGCCAGCAGCCCGGGACTAGTACAAGAGACCCAGTACTTC